This entry describes one TCR beta chain. The antigen is undetermined. Germline V gives CDR1 SGHNT, CDR2 YENEEA. The CDR3 runs to 13 residues. The V gene lost 2 bases and the J gene lost 1 base, with 5 bases spanning the gap. This record belongs to a study of T cell responses to AZD1222 COVID-19 vaccine. Profiled with immunoSEQ multiplex PCR; TCRdb holds only in-frame clones, not every one. The sample carries fewer than 50,000 clones, roughly 80% recorded once. Whole-study results and caveats: Targeting of unmutated variant regions was reportedly seen in nearly half of spike-specific TCRs. Vaccination with two AZD1222 doses was followed by a rise in Spike-specific TCR breadth and depth.

The chain combines TRBV11-3 with TRBJ1-1; no clear D. Specimen: peripheral blood, collected on day 0 of AZD1222 vaccination. The receptor was derived from an adult in good health. CDR3 in amino acids: CASSLSGNTEAFF. In DNA form, the CDR3 reads TGTGCCAGCAGCTTAAGCGGGAACACTGAAGCTTTCTTT.